The TCR beta chain under discussion was sequenced for a study of cytomegalovirus exposure and HLA in healthy donors. The PCR employed 60 Vbeta primers together with 13 Jbeta primers. Profiling relied on immunoSEQ multiplex PCR, and the TCRdb table lists in-frame clones only, not all of them. Altogether roughly 180,000 clones are present, around 80% being singletons, with the ten largest covering 1.5%. This CDR3 is 14 amino acids long. J was trimmed by 7 bases and V by 4 bases; bases with no gene match: 5. Germline assignment: CDR1 SGHRS and CDR2 YFSETQ. Sequenced input: PBMCs. The TCR originated in a man in his forties in good health and CMV-seronegative. This chain uses TRBV5-1 with TRBJ2-3; 11 bases align to TRBD2. Here the CDR3 DNA reads TGCGCCAGCAGCAATAGCGGGAGGGCGAATACGCAGTATTTT. As protein: CASSNSGRANTQYF.